This T cell receptor beta chain was sequenced for a study of blood T cells in healthy people across ages (dated by TCRdb to between 2015 and 2016). Study-level background: In model experiments, template switching captured about one uniquely barcoded TCR beta cDNA molecule for every two T cells. To track age-related changes in TCR beta repertoire diversity, the study relied on deep sequencing normalized with unique cDNA molecular identifiers. The donors were split into four age groups: young (average 16 years), middle-aged (around 37), aged (around 67) and long-lived (approximately 89). For two donors (one aged 18 to 29 and one aged 80 or older), the study analyzed two additional independent replicas of 1 million unique cDNA reads from the same blood draw.

Donors were a few dozen systemically healthy Caucasian individuals from Russia aged roughly 6 to 90 years. Each donor gave around 9.8 milliliters of peripheral blood, collected into EDTA-treated Vacutainer tubes. PBMCs were isolated by Ficoll-Paque density-gradient centrifugation, with at least 6 million obtained per sample. Trizol reagent was used to extract total RNA from PBMCs, with at least 6 micrograms per sample. For every donor, flow cytometry on a PBMC aliquot measured the percentage of naive CD45RAhigh/CD27high T cells. The CDR1 and CDR2 encoded by the germline V gene (reference sequence) are SGHKS and YYEKEE. The CDR3 goes from the cysteine to the phenylalanine over 16 residues. The entry retains the CDR3 DNA only, 48 bases that are in frame from base 1. Results the study describes overall, beyond this receptor: Observed TCR beta diversity per million T cells fell roughly linearly with age, and a significant reduction was already apparent by age roughly 40. The long-lived group showed more naive CD4+ T cells, fewer expanded clones and increased TCR diversity than the aged group, suggesting age selection. Total diversity estimates from one million sequenced T cells were considered lower bounds and underestimates. The CMV infection status of donors was not known, potentially confounding age-related changes in expanded clonotypes. Because profiling used bulk unsorted PBMCs, naive and antigen-experienced compartments could not be compared conclusively. Observed TCR beta diversity correlated strongly with the percentage of naive T cells measured by flow cytometry.

Turning to this clonotype: Its antigen is still unknown. The junction does not match germline at one end; this may be a read error.

The library was built by means of 5' RACE. Sequencing took place on an Illumina HiSeq 2500. A second roughly 6 to 11 cycle PCR used a sample-barcoded 5' primer and a J-beta primer mix. Each TCR beta cDNA molecule received a unique molecular identifier from a template-switch 5' adaptor carrying 12 random nucleotides. Each sample yielded at least 3 million CDR3-containing paired-end reads. First-strand cDNA synthesis was performed from all RNA using the Mint cDNA synthesis kit, with priming by a TRBC-specific oligonucleotide. Following uracil-DNA glycosylase treatment, all cDNA underwent a first 18-cycle PCR with the universal primers M1SS and BC2_uni_R. On the authors' methods: For normalization, 1 million high-quality reads were randomly selected from each sample, with every read carrying a distinct molecular identifier. Instead of being binned into consensus sequences, reads that shared molecular identifiers were thrown out. CDR3 identification, clonotype clustering and error correction used MiTCR with a Q25 quality threshold and the strictest error-elimination algorithm. A nonparametric unseen species model with Euler transformation was used to estimate a lower bound on total TCR beta diversity. TCRdb reworked the public reads: Q25 trimming with fastp, MiXCR clone assembly, productive beta chains retained. Rows matching on CDR3 protein sequence are summarized as one entry with the most common DNA and genes. The V and J calls shown here were made by TCRdb, not taken from the authors' results. Recorded for this sample are about 800,000 distinct CDR3 sequences; more than 20% of them occurred a single time. Roughly 3.5% of the sample lies in the top ten.

These data were also filed under a second study, of T cells of mothers and their children. From the second report: Nine systemically healthy Caucasian individuals served as donors, namely three mothers together with their six children. cDNA synthesis consumed the entire amount of extracted RNA, loaded at about 1.5 ug RNA in each 15 ul reaction. In the second PCR, the M1S primer added sample barcodes and 2-4 random nucleotides. More than 8.5 million TCR beta CDR3 reads were obtained from each mother, and several million reads were obtained from each child. Thymic selection shapes the output of TCR recombination in a similar way in related and unrelated pairs, and inherited differences have a minor effect. Normalized repertoire overlap was always found to be slightly, but never significantly, higher in related mother-child pairs than in unrelated mother-child pairs. No persistent microchimeric T cell clones were found, with a detection sensitivity of approximately 110 clones per million clonotypes. Deep NGS was used in the study to compare the TCR beta repertoires of mothers and children and to look for features that separate related mother-child pairs from unrelated individuals. Mothers averaged roughly 36 +/- 4 years of age and children averaged roughly 12 +/- 4 years. After adapter ligation was performed with NEBNext reagents, the libraries were sequenced on an Illumina HiSeq 2000 with 100+100 nt paired-end reads. To avoid cross-contamination, the mother libraries and the child libraries were prepared a month apart and sequenced in separate runs. Each donor had between roughly 450,000 and 2,100,000 distinct TCR beta clonotypes identified. Naive TCR beta clonotypes were estimated from low-frequency clonotypes matched to each donor's FACS-determined naive share, without sorting.

Sequencing was carried out using blood. The receptor was isolated from a boy younger than 18 in good health. The sequence is built from TRBV5-5 and TRBJ2-5; 9 of the junction bases match TRBD2. The CDR3 has the sequence CASSAAGGPIQETRYF. The DNA sequence reads TGTGCCAGCAGCGCTGCGGGGGGGCCGATTCAAGAGACCCGGTACTTC.